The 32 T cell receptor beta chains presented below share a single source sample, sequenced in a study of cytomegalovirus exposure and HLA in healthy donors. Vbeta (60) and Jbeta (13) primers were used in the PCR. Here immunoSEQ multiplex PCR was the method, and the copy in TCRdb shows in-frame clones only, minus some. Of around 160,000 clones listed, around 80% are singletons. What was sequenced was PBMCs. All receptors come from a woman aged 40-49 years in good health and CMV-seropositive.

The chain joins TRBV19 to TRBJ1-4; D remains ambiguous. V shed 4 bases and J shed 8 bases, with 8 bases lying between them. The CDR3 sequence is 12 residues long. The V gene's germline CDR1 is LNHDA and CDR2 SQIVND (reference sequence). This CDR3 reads CASSNPGEKLFF. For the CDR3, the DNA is TGTGCCAGTAGTAACCCAGGAGAAAAACTGTTTTTT.

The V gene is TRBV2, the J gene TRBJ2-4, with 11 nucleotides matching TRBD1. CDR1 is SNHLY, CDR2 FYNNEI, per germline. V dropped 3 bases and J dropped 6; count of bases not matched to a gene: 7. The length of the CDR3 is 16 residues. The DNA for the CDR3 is TGTGCCAGCAGTGAGGCCAGCGGGACAGGGGGAAACATTCAGTACTTC. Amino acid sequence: CASSEASGTGGNIQYF.

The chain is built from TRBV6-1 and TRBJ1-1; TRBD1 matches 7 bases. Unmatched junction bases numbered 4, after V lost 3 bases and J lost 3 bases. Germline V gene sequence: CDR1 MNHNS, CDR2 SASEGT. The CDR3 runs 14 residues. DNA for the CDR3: TGTGCCAGCAGTGAGACAGGGACGCACACTGAAGCTTTCTTT. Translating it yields CASSETGTHTEAFF.

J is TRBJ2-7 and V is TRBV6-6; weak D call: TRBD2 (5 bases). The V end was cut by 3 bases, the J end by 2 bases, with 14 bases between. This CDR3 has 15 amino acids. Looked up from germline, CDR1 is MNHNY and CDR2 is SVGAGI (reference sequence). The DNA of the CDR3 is TGTGCCAGCAGTTATCCGTCCACGGGAACCTACGAGCAGTACTTC. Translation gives CASSYPSTGTYEQYF.

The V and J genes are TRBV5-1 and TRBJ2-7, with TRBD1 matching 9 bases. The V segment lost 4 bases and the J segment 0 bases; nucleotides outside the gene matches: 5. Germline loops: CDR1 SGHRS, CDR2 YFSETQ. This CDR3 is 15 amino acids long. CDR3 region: CASSLGTGTSYEQYF. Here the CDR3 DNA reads TGCGCCAGCAGCCTTGGGACAGGGACCTCCTACGAGCAGTACTTC.

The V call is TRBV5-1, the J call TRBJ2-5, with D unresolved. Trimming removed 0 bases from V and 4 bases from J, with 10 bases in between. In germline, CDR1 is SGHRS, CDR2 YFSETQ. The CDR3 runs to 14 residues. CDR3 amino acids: CASSLGNNRETQYF. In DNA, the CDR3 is TGCGCCAGCAGCTTGGGTAACAACAGAGAGACCCAGTACTTC.

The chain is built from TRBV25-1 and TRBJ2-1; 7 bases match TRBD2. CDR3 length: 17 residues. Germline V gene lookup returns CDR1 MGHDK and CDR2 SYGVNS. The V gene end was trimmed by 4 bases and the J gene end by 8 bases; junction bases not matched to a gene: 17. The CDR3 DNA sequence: TGTGCCAGCAGTGCTCCACCCTTTGCGGGAGAACGCTATGAGCAGTTCTTC. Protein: CASSAPPFAGERYEQFF.

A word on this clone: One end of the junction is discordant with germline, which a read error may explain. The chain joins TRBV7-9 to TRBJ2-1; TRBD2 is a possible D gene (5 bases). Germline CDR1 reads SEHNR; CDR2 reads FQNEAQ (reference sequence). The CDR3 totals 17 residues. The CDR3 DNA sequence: TGTTCCAGCAGCTTTAAAAGGGAAACAAGACTATACAATGAGCAGTTCTTC. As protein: CSSSFKRETRLYNEQFF.

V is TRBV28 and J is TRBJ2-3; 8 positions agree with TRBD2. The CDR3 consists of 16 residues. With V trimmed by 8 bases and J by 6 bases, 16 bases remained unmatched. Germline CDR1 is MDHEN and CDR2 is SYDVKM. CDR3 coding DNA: TGTGCCAGCCGAAGAACGCAAGCGGGACTAGGGGATACGCAGTATTTT. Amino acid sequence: CASRRTQAGLGDTQYF.

CDR3 sequence (DNA): TGTGCCAGCAGACTACAGGGTAGCAATCAGCCCCAGCATTTT. This translates into CASRLQGSNQPQHF. The genes are TRBV6-5 and TRBJ1-5; D is perhaps TRBD1 (6 bases). Germline V CDR1 and CDR2: MNHEY, SVGAGI. V lost 6 bases and J 0 bases, leaving 9 bases between the germline ends. CDR3 length: 14 amino acids.

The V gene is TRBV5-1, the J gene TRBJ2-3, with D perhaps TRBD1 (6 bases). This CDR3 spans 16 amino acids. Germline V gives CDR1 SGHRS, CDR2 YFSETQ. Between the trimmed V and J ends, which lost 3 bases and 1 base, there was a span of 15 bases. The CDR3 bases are TGCGCCAGCAGCTCAGGGGACCTAAGGCGCACAGATACGCAGTATTTT. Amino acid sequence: CASSSGDLRRTDTQYF.

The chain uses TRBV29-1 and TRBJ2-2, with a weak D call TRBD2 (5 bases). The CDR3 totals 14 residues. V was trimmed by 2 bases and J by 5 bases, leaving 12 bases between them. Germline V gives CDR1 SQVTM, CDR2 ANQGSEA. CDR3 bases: TGCAGCGTTGAAATGGGCGGCGGGACCGGGGAGCTGTTTTTT. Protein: CSVEMGGGTGELFF.

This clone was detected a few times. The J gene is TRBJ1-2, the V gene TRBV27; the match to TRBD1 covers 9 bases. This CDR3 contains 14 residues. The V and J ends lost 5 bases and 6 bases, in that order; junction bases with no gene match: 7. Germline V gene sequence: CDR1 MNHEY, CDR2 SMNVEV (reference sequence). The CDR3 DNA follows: TGTGCCAGCAGTCAGGTGGACAGGGGCGATGGCTACACCTTC. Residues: CASSQVDRGDGYTF.

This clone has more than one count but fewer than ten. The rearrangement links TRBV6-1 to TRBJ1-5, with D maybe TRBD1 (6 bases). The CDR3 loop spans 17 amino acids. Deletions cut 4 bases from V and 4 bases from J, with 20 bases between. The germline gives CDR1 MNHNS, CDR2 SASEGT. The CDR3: CASSGERGTRGNQPQHF. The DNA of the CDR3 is TGTGCCAGCAGTGGGGAAAGGGGGACCCGAGGGAATCAGCCCCAGCATTTT.

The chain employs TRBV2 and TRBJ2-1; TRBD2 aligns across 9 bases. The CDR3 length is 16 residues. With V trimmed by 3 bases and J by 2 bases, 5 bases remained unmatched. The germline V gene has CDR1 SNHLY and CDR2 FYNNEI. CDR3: CASSDRVAGAYNEQFF. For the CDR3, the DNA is TGTGCCAGCAGTGATAGGGTAGCGGGAGCCTACAATGAGCAGTTCTTC.

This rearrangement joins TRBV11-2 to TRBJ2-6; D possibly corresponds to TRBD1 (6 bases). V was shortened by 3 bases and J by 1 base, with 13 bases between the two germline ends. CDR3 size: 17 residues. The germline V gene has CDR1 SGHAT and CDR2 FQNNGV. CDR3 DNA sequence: TGTGCCAGCAGCTTTGGGGGCGCGGCGTCTGGGGCCAACGTCCTGACTTTC. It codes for CASSFGGAASGANVLTF.

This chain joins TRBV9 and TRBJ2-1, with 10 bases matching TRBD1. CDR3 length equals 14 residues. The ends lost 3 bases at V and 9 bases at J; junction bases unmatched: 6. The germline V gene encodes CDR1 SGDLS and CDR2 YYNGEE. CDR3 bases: TGTGCCAGCAGCGGACAGGGGGCGGGTCCTGAGCAGTTCTTC. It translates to CASSGQGAGPEQFF.

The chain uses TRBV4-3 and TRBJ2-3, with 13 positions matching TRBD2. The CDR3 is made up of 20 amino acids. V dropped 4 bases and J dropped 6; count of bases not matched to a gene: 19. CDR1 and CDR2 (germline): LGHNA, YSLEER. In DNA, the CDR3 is TGCGCCAGCAGCCCTCGACTAGCGGGAGGTTTCGAAGGACTTTCTGATACGCAGTATTTT. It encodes CASSPRLAGGFEGLSDTQYF.

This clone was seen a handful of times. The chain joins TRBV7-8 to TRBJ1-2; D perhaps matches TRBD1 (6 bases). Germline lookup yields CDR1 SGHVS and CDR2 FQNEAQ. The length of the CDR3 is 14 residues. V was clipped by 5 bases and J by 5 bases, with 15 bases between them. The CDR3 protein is CASSQNREGYGYTF. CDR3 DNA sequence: TGTGCCAGCAGCCAGAACAGGGAGGGGTATGGCTACACCTTC. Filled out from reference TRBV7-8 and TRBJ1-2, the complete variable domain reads GAGVSQSPRYKVAKRGQDVALRCDPISGHVSLFWYQQALGQGPEFLTYFQNEAQLDKSGLPSDRFFAERPEGSVSTLKIQRTQQEDSAVYLCASSQNREGYGYTFGSGTRLTVV.

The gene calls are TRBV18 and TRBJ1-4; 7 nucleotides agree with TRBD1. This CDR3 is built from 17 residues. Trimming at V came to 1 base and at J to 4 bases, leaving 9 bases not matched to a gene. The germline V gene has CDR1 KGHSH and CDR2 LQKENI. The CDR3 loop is CASSPRPWDSFNEKLFF. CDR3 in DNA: TGTGCCAGCTCACCACGCCCATGGGACAGCTTTAATGAAAAACTGTTTTTT.

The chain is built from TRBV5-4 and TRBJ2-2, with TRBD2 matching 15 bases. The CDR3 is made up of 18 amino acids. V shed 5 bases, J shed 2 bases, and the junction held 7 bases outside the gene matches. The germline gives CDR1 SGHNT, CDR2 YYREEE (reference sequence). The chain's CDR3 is CASRPGLAGGVNTGELFF. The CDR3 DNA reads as TGTGCCAGCAGACCTGGACTAGCGGGAGGGGTAAACACCGGGGAGCTGTTTTTT.

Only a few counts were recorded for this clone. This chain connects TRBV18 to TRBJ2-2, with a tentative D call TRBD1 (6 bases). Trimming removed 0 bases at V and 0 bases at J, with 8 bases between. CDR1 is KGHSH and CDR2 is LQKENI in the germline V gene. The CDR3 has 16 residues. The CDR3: CASSPPYRANTGELFF. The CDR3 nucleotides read TGTGCCAGCTCACCACCCTACAGGGCGAACACCGGGGAGCTGTTTTTT.

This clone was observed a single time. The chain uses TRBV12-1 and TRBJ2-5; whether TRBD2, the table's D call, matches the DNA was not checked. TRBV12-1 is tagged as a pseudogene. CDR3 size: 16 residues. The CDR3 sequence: CASSFELAGLQETQYF. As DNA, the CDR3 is TGTGCCAGCAGCTTTGAGCTAGCGGGGTTACAAGAGACCCAGTACTTC.

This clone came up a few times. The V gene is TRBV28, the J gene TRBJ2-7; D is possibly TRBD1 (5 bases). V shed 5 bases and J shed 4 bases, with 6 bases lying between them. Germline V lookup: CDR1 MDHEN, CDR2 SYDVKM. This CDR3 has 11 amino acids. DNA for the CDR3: TGTGCCAGCAGTCGACAGTACGAGCAGTACTTC. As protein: CASSRQYEQYF.

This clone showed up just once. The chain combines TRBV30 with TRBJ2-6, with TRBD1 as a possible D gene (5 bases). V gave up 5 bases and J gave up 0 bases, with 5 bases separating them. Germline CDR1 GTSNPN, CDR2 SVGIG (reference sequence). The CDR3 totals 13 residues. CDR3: CAWGHSGANVLTF. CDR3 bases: TGTGCCTGGGGACACTCTGGGGCCAACGTCCTGACTTTC.

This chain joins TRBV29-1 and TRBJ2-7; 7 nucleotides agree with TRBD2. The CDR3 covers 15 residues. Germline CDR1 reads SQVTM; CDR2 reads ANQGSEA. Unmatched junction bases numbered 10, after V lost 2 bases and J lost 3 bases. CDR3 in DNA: TGCAGCGTTGAATTGCTTAGCGGGTCCAACTACGAGCAGTACTTC. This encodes CSVELLSGSNYEQYF.

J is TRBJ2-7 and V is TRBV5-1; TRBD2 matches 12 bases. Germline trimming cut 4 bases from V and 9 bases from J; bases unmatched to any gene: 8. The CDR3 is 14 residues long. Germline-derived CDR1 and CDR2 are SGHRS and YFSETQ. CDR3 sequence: CASSARLAGDVQYF. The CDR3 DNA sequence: TGCGCCAGCAGCGCCCGACTAGCGGGAGATGTGCAGTACTTC.

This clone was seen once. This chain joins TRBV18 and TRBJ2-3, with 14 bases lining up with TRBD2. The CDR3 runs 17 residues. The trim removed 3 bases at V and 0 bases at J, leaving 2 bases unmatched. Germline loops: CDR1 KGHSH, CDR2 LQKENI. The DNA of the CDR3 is TGTGCCAGCTCACCTCGACTAGCGGGAGGGAGCACAGATACGCAGTATTTT. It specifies CASSPRLAGGSTDTQYF.

CDR3 in DNA: TGTGCCAGCAGTTACCGGACTAGCGGGAGGTACAATGAGCAGTTCTTC. It codes for CASSYRTSGRYNEQFF. V and J are TRBV2 and TRBJ2-1; 14 bases agree with TRBD2. Germline values: CDR1 SNHLY, CDR2 FYNNEI. J gave up 4 bases and V 5 bases, and 4 bases lay outside the gene matches. This CDR3 contains 16 residues. The full variable domain, completed using reference TRBV2 and TRBJ2-1, is EPEVTQTPSHQVTQMGQEVILRCVPISNHLYFYWYRQILGQKVEFLVSFYNNEISEKSEIFDDQFSVERPDGSNFTLKIRSTKLEDSAMYFCASSYRTSGRYNEQFFGPGTRLTVL.

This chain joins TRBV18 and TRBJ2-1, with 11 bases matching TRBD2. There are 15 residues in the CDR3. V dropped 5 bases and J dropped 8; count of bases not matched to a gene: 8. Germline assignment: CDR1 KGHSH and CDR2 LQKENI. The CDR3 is CASSSLAGGFDEQFF. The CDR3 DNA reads TGTGCCAGCTCAAGTTTAGCGGGAGGGTTCGATGAGCAGTTCTTC.

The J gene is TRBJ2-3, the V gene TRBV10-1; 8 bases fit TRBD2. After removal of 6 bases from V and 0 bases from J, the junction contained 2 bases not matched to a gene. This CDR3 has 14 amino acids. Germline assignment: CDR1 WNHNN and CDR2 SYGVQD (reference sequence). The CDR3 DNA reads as TGCGCCAGCAGCGGACTAGCTAGCACAGATACGCAGTATTTT. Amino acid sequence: CASSGLASTDTQYF.

The CDR3 reads CASRLLNSNQPQHF. DNA of the CDR3: TGTGCCAGCAGACTACTGAATAGCAATCAGCCCCAGCATTTT. V and J are TRBV6-5 and TRBJ1-5; D is ambiguous. Trimming removed 6 bases from V and 0 bases from J, with 9 bases in between. The germline CDR1 and CDR2 sequences are MNHEY and SVGAGI. CDR3 length: 14 amino acids.